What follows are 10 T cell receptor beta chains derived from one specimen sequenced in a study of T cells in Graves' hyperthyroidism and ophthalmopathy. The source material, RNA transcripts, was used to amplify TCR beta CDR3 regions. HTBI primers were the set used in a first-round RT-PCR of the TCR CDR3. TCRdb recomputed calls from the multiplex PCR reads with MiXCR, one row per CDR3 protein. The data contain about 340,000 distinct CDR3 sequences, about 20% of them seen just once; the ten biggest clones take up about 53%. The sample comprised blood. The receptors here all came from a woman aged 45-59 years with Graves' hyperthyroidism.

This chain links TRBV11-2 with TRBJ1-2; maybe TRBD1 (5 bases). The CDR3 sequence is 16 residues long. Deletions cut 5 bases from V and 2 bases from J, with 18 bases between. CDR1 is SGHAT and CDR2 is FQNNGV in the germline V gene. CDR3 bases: TGTGCCAGCAGCCCCCTCAGGAGGGACGCAAACTATGGCTACACCTTC. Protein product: CASSPLRRDANYGYTF. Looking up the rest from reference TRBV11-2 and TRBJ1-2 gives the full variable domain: EAGVAQSPRYKIIEKRQSVAFWCNPISGHATLYWYQQILGQGPKLLIQFQNNGVVDDSQLPKDRFSAERLKGVDSTLKIQPAKLEDSAVYLCASSPLRRDANYGYTFGSGTRLTVV.

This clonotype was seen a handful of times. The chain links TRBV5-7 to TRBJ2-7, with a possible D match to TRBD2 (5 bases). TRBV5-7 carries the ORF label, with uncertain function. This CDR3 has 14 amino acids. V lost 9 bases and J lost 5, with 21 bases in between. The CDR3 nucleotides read TGTGCCATCCAGCGGTTGGCCCCGCGGGACGAGCAGTACTTC. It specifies CAIQRLAPRDEQYF.

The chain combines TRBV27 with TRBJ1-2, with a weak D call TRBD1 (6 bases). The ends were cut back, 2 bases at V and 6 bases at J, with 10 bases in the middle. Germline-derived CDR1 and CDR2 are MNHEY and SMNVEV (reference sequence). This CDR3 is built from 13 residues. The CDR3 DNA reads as TGTGCCAGCAGTTTAGCAGGGGTCGATGGCTACACCTTC. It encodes CASSLAGVDGYTF.

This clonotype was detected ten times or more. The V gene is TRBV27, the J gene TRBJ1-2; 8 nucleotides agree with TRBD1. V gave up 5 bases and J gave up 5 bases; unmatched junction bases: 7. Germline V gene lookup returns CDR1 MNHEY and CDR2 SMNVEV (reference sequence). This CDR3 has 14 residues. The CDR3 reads CASSHGQGEYGYTF. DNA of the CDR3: TGTGCCAGCAGTCACGGACAGGGTGAATATGGCTACACCTTC.

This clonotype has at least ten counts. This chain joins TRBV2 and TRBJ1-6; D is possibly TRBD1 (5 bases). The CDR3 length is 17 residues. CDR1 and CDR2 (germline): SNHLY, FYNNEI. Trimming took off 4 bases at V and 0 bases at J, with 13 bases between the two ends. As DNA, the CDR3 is TGTGCCAGCAGTGGAGGTGGGGGGAGCTCCTATAATTCACCCCTCCACTTT. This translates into CASSGGGGSSYNSPLHF.

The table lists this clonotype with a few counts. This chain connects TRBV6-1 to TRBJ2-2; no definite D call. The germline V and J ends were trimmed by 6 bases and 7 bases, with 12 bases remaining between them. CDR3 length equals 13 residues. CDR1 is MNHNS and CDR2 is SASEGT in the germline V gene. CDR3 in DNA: TGTGCCAGCAGCCTAAGAACGAACGGGGAGCTGTTTTTT. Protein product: CASSLRTNGELFF.

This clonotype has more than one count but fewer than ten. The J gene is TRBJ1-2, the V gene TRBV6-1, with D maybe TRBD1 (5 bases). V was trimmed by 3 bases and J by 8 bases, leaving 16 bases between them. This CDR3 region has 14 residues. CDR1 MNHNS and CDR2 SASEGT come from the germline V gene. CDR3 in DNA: TGTGCCAGCAGTGATGGGACCGACTATGGGGGCTACACCTTC. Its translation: CASSDGTDYGGYTF.

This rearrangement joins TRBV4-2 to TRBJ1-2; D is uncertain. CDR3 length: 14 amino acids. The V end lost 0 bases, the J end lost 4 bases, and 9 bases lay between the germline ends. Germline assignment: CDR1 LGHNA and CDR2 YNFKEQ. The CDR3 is CASSQELGSYGYTF. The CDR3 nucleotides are TGTGCCAGCAGCCAAGAACTGGGATCCTATGGCTACACCTTC.

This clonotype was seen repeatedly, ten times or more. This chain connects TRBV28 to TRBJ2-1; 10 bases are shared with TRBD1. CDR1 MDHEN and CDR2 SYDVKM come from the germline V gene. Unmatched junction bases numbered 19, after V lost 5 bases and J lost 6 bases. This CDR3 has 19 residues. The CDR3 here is CASSEPGQGLPSLRNEQFF. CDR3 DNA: TGTGCCAGCAGTGAACCGGGACAGGGGCTCCCCAGCCTGCGCAATGAGCAGTTCTTC.

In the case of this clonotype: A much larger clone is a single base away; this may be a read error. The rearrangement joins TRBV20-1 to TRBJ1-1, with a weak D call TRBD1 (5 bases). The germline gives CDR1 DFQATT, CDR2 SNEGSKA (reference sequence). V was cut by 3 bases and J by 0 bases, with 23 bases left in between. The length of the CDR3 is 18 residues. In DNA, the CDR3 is TGCAGTGCTAGTAGGAGGGAGTTTGGGGCTTTAATGAACACTGAAGCTTTCTTT. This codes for CSASRREFGALMNTEAFF.